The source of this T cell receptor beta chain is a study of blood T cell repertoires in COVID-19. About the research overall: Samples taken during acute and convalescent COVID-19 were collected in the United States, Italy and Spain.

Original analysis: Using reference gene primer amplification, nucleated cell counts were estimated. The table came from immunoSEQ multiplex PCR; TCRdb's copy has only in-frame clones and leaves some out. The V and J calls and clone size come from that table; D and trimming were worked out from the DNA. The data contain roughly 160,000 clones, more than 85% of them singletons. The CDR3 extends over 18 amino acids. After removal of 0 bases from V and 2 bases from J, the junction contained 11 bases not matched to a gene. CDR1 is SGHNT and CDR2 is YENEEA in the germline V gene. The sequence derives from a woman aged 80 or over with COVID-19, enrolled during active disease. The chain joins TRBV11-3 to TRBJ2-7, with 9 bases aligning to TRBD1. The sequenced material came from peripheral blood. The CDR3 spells CASSLDQGDGTGPYEQYF. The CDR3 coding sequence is TGTGCCAGCAGCTTAGATCAAGGTGATGGGACAGGGCCCTACGAGCAGTACTTC.